A single sample gave rise to the 18 T cell receptor beta chains below, sequenced in a study of blood T cell repertoires in COVID-19. TCRdb's table, derived via immunoSEQ multiplex PCR, lists solely in-frame clones and lacks some. Among about 370,000 clones listed, 80% to 95% were seen once. Sequencing was done on a sample of PBMCs or T cells enriched from blood (not recorded which). The receptors here all came from a woman aged 40-49 years who had been exposed to COVID-19.

The chain carries TRBV12-5 and TRBJ2-5; tentative D call: TRBD1 (5 bases). Trimming took off 5 bases at V and 2 bases at J, with 18 bases between the two ends. This CDR3 has 16 amino acids. The germline V gene encodes CDR1 LGHNT and CDR2 FRNRAP. DNA of the CDR3: TGTGCTAGTGGTGCCCCTCGGGCAGGGTCACAAGAGACCCAGTACTTC. Encoded protein: CASGAPRAGSQETQYF.

The gene calls are TRBV27 and TRBJ2-5; 11 positions match TRBD2. With V trimmed by 5 bases and J by 4 bases, 6 bases remained unmatched. The V gene's germline CDR1 is MNHEY and CDR2 SMNVEV (reference sequence). The CDR3 consists of 15 residues. The CDR3 coding sequence is TGTGCCAGCAGTCTCGGGACTAGCGGAAGAGAGACCCAGTACTTC. Its translation: CASSLGTSGRETQYF.

The chain has TRBV20-1 and TRBJ1-1; D is undetermined. V lost 6 bases and J 5 bases, leaving 16 bases between the germline ends. CDR1 is DFQATT, CDR2 SNEGSKA, per germline (reference sequence). The CDR3 has 13 amino acids. CDR3 DNA: TGCAGTGCCAGTGAAGGCCCGGGGACTGAAGCTTTCTTT. Protein product: CSASEGPGTEAFF.

This clone was observed a single time. The V gene is TRBV7-9, the J gene TRBJ1-1, with D perhaps matching TRBD1 (5 bases). Trimming removed 2 bases from V and 6 bases from J, with 10 bases in between. CDR1 and CDR2 (germline): SEHNR, FQNEAQ (reference sequence). The CDR3 is 13 residues long. The CDR3 coding sequence is TGTGCCAGCAGCTTAACAGAAGGGGCTGAAGCTTTCTTT. Amino acid sequence: CASSLTEGAEAFF.

The rearrangement uses TRBV27 and TRBJ1-3, with 8 positions matching TRBD1. From germline, CDR1 is MNHEY and CDR2 SMNVEV (reference sequence). There are 16 residues in the CDR3. J gave up 3 bases and V 8 bases, and 12 bases lay outside the gene matches. The CDR3 bases are TGTGCCAGCTCCCCATCAGGGGGCGCAAATGGAAACACCATATATTTT. Protein: CASSPSGGANGNTIYF.

The V and J genes are TRBV2 and TRBJ2-1; TRBD1 matches 7 bases. The CDR3 has 15 amino acids. The J segment lost 6 bases and the V segment lost 2 bases, leaving 7 bases of the junction unmatched. The V gene's germline CDR1 is SNHLY and CDR2 FYNNEI. CDR3 loop: CASSERQGEANEQFF. CDR3 bases: TGTGCCAGCAGTGAACGACAGGGAGAGGCCAATGAGCAGTTCTTC.

The chain has TRBV27 and TRBJ1-2, with D tentatively TRBD1 (6 bases). Germline V gives CDR1 MNHEY, CDR2 SMNVEV (reference sequence). CDR3 length: 17 residues. V was clipped by 6 bases and J by 2 bases, with 22 bases between them. The chain's CDR3 is CASRERDTLGGNYGYTF. CDR3 DNA sequence: TGTGCCAGCAGAGAGCGGGACACTCTCGGGGGGAACTATGGCTACACCTTC.

The rearrangement joins TRBV10-1 to TRBJ1-1; D gene ambiguous. The germline V gene has CDR1 WNHNN and CDR2 SYGVQD (reference sequence). The V end was cut by 6 bases, the J end by 2 bases, with 10 bases between. CDR3 length: 13 residues. The CDR3, as DNA: TGCGCCAGCAGATCCGGGTTAAACACTGAAGCTTTCTTT. Its translation is CASRSGLNTEAFF.

This chain links TRBV7-2 with TRBJ1-5, with 10 bases matching TRBD1. Trimming cost V 5 bases and J 2 bases; bases outside gene matches: 9. Germline V gene lookup returns CDR1 SGHTA and CDR2 FQGNSA. The CDR3 is made up of 17 amino acids. CDR3 in DNA: TGTGCCAGCAGCCGGGGAACCGGGACAGGGGGCAATCAGCCCCAGCATTTT. This codes for CASSRGTGTGGNQPQHF.

V is TRBV4-1 and J is TRBJ1-4; 9 bases fit TRBD1. Germline assignment: CDR1 MGHRA and CDR2 YSYEKL. The CDR3 runs to 15 residues. The V and J ends lost 6 bases and 10 bases, in that order; junction bases with no gene match: 12. CDR3 nucleotides: TGCGCCAGCAGTCCTTTGGGAGGGACAGGGCTAAAACTGTTTTTT. It translates to CASSPLGGTGLKLFF.

V usage is TRBV19 and J usage is TRBJ1-5; 7 bases align to TRBD1. Germline values: CDR1 LNHDA, CDR2 SQIVND (reference sequence). V lost 6 bases and J lost 7; bases outside the gene matches: 6. The CDR3 is made up of 13 amino acids. CDR3 amino acids: CASRRQGGQPQHF. The CDR3 DNA reads as TGTGCCAGTAGGAGACAGGGCGGGCAGCCCCAGCATTTT.

This clone was recorded once. The rearrangement uses TRBV19 and TRBJ1-3, with D possibly being TRBD1 (5 bases). Trimming left V 4 bases short and J 8 bases short, with 15 bases between. This CDR3 has 14 amino acids. Germline V gene lookup returns CDR1 LNHDA and CDR2 SQIVND (reference sequence). The CDR3 DNA follows: TGTGCCAGTAGTACAGACAGAGCCGGGGACACCATATATTTT. Translated, it gives CASSTDRAGDTIYF.

Regarding this clone: The identical CDR3 is also encoded by other nucleotide sequences in the sample. The V and J genes are TRBV30 and TRBJ1-1; a possible D gene is TRBD1 (5 bases). CDR3 size: 14 residues. Between the trimmed V and J ends, which lost 0 bases and 1 base, there was a span of 9 bases. From germline, CDR1 is GTSNPN and CDR2 SVGIG (reference sequence). CDR3 nucleotide sequence: TGTGCCTGGAGTGTACGAAGGGGGAACACTGAAGCTTTCTTT. Amino acids: CAWSVRRGNTEAFF.

The chain joins TRBV24-1 to TRBJ2-3, with 10 bases matching TRBD2. J lost 0 bases, V lost 3 bases, and 8 bases had no gene match. Germline CDR1 is KGHDR and CDR2 is SFDVKD. This CDR3 is built from 18 residues. As DNA, the CDR3 is TGTGCCACCAGTGATCAAAGCTCTAGCGGGGGCAGCACAGATACGCAGTATTTT. Encoded protein: CATSDQSSSGGSTDTQYF.

The chain combines TRBV3-1 (or the pseudogene TRBV3-2) with TRBJ2-3; 8 positions match TRBD2. The CDR3 runs to 17 residues. V was pared by 0 bases and J by 3 bases, with 8 bases of the junction left unmatched. The V gene's germline CDR1 is LGHDT and CDR2 YNNKEL (reference sequence). The CDR3, as DNA: TGTGCCAGCAGCCAAGATGGAACGGGGGGGCTAACAGATACGCAGTATTTT. Translation: CASSQDGTGGLTDTQYF.

J is TRBJ2-5 and V is TRBV18; 8 bases align to TRBD1. Per the germline V gene, CDR1 is KGHSH and CDR2 is LQKENI. The trim removed 3 bases at V and 2 bases at J, leaving 5 bases unmatched. The CDR3 length is 15 residues. The CDR3 is CASSPTQGGQETQYF. The CDR3 bases are TGTGCCAGCTCACCGACACAGGGGGGACAAGAGACCCAGTACTTC.

This CDR3 is CAWSVLGTLNTGELFF. CDR3 DNA: TGTGCCTGGAGTGTATTAGGGACTTTGAACACCGGGGAGCTGTTTTTT. The chain carries TRBV30 and TRBJ2-2; possible D gene TRBD2, 6 bases. The CDR3 totals 16 residues. The V gene's germline CDR1 is GTSNPN and CDR2 SVGIG (reference sequence). V gave up 0 bases and J gave up 1 base, with 12 bases separating them.

The CDR3 DNA is TGTGCCTGGATGAGAGGACATGCCTATGGCTACACCTTC. Translating it yields CAWMRGHAYGYTF. V usage is TRBV30 and J usage is TRBJ1-2, with D maybe TRBD1 (5 bases). Germline V CDR1 and CDR2: GTSNPN, SVGIG (reference sequence). The CDR3 has 13 residues. V lost 4 bases and J lost 4, with 13 bases in between.